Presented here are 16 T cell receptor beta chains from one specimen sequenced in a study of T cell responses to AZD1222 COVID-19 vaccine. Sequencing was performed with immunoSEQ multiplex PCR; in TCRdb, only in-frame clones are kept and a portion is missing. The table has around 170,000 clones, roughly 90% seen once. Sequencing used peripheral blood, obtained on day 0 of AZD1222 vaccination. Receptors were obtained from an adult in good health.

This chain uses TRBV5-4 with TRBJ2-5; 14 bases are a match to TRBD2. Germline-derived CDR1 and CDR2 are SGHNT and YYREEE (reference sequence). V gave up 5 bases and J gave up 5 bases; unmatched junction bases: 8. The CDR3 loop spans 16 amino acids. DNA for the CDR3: TGTGCCAGCAGAGAGGGACTAGCGGGAGCCGGGGAGACCCAGTACTTC. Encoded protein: CASREGLAGAGETQYF.

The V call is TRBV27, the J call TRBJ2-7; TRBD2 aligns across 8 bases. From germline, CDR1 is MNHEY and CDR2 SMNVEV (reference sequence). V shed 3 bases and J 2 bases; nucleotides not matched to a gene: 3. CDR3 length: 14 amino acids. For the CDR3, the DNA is TGTGCCAGCAGTTTGATAGCGGGGCCCTACGAGCAGTACTTC. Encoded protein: CASSLIAGPYEQYF.

The CDR3 spells CASRVTAGSSETQYF. The CDR3 DNA reads TGTGCCAGCAGAGTAACTGCAGGGTCCTCGGAGACCCAGTACTTC. The chain links TRBV2 to TRBJ2-5; weak D call: TRBD1 (5 bases). The V and J ends lost 6 bases and 5 bases respectively, with 19 bases between them. This CDR3 is built from 15 residues. CDR1 and CDR2 (germline): SNHLY, FYNNEI. Together with reference TRBV2 and TRBJ2-5, the CDR3 gives the full variable domain: EPEVTQTPSHQVTQMGQEVILRCVPISNHLYFYWYRQILGQKVEFLVSFYNNEISEKSEIFDDQFSVERPDGSNFTLKIRSTKLEDSAMYFCASRVTAGSSETQYFGPGTRLLVL.

The CDR3 here is CASSSRGSYEQYF. The CDR3 bases are TGTGCCAGCAGCTCCCGGGGCTCCTACGAGCAGTACTTC. The V gene is TRBV7-2, the J gene TRBJ2-7, with D possibly matching TRBD2 (5 bases). Germline-derived CDR1 and CDR2 are SGHTA and FQGNSA. The CDR3 totals 13 residues. V was clipped by 4 bases and J by 0 bases, with 7 bases between them.

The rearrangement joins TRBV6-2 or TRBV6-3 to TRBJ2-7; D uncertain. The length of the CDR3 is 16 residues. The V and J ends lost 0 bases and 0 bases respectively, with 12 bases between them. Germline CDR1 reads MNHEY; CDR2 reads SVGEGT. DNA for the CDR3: TGTGCCAGCAGTTACTCTTGGCGGTCTAGCTCCTACGAGCAGTACTTC. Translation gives CASSYSWRSSSYEQYF.

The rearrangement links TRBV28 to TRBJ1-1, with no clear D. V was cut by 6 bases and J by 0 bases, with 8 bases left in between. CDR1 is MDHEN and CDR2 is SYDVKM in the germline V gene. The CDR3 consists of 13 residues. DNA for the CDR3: TGTGCCAGCAGGCAACTGGTGAACACTGAAGCTTTCTTT. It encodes CASRQLVNTEAFF. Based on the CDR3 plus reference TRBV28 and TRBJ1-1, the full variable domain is DVKVTQSSRYLVKRTGEKVFLECVQDMDHENMFWYRQDPGLGLRLIYFSYDVKMKEKGDIPEGYSVSREKKERFSLILESASTNQTSMYLCASRQLVNTEAFFGQGTRLTVV.

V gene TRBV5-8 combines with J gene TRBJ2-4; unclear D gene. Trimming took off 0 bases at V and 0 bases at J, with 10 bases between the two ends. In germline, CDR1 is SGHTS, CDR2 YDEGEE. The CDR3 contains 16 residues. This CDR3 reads CASSLDQTLAKNIQYF. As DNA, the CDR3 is TGTGCCAGCAGCTTGGATCAGACACTAGCCAAAAACATTCAGTACTTC.

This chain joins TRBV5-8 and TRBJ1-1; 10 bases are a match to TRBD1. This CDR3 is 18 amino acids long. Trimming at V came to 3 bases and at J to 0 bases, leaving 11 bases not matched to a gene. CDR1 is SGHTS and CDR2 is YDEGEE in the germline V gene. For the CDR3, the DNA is TGTGCCAGCAGCTCGTCCGGGACAGGGGTGGGGCTGAACACTGAAGCTTTCTTT. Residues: CASSSSGTGVGLNTEAFF.

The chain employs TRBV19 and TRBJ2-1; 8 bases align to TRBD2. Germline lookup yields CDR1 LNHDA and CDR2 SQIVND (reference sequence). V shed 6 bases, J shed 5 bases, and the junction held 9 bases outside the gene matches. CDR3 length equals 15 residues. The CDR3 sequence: CASSRGRGLDNEQFF. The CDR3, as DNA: TGTGCCAGTAGCCGGGGGAGGGGACTAGACAATGAGCAGTTCTTC.

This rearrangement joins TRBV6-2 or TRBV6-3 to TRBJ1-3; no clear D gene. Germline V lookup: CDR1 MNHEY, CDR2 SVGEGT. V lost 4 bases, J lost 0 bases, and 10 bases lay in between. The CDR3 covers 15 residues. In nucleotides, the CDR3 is TGTGCCAGCAGTTCGACACCCTCCTCTGGAAACACCATATATTTT. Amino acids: CASSSTPSSGNTIYF.

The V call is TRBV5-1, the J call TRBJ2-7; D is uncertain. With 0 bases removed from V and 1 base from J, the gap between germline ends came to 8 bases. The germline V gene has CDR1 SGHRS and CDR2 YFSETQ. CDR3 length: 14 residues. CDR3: CASSLVGLSYEQYF. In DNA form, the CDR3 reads TGCGCCAGCAGCTTGGTCGGGCTTTCCTACGAGCAGTACTTC.

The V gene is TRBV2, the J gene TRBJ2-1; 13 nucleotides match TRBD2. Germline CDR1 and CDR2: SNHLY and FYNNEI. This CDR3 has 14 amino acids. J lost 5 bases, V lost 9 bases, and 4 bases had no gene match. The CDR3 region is CARSGTSGNNEQFF. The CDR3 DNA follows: TGTGCCAGATCCGGGACTAGCGGGAACAATGAGCAGTTCTTC.

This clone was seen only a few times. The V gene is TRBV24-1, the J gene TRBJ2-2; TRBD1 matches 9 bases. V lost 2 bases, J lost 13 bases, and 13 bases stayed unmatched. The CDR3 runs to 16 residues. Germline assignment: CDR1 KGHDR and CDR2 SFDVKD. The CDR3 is CATSDSSSGQGLGLFF. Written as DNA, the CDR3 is TGTGCCACCAGTGATTCAAGCTCGGGACAGGGTCTGGGGCTGTTTTTT.

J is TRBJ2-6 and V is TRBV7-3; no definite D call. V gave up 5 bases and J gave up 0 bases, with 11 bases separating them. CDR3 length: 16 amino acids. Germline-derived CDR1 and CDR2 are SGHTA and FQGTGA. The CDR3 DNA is TGTGCCAGCAGCCCACAAACGGTCTCTGGGGCCAACGTCCTGACTTTC. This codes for CASSPQTVSGANVLTF.

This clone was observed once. The CDR3 sequence: CASFGQLNTEAFF. CDR3 nucleotide sequence: TGTGCCAGCTTTGGACAGTTGAACACTGAAGCTTTCTTT. The chain uses TRBV2 and TRBJ1-1; D is possibly TRBD1 (6 bases). V lost 8 bases, J lost 0 bases, and 10 bases lay in between. Germline V lookup: CDR1 SNHLY, CDR2 FYNNEI. This CDR3 is built from 13 residues. Complete variable domain (other parts from reference TRBV2 and TRBJ1-1): EPEVTQTPSHQVTQMGQEVILRCVPISNHLYFYWYRQILGQKVEFLVSFYNNEISEKSEIFDDQFSVERPDGSNFTLKIRSTKLEDSAMYFCASFGQLNTEAFFGQGTRLTVV.

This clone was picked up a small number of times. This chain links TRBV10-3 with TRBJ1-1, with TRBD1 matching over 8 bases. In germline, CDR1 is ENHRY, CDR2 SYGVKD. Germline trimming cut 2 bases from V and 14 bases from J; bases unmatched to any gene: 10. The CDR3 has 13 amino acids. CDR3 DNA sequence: TGTGCCATCAGTGAGACCCAACGGACAGGGCAATTCTTT. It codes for CAISETQRTGQFF.